A single sample is the source of the 21 T cell receptor beta chains below, sequenced in a study of neurological immune-mediated disorders. Sample time point: longitudinal time-point 3. TCRdb analysed the 5' RACE reads with MiXCR anew, one entry per CDR3 protein. The data hold approximately 48,000 distinct CDR3 sequences, with 12% observed a single time. Sequencing was performed on PBMCs. The receptor set was obtained from a male donor with HTLV-1-associated myelopathy (HAM/TSP).

This clonotype was observed a few times. This sequence joins TRBV4-2 and TRBJ1-1, with D perhaps matching TRBD1 (6 bases). The CDR3 spans 12 residues. The germline V gene encodes CDR1 LGHNA and CDR2 YNFKEQ. Trimming shortened V by 7 bases and J by 5 bases, and 11 bases separated the two germline ends. CDR3 residues: CASNDDRTEAFF. The CDR3 bases are TGTGCCAGCAACGATGACAGGACTGAAGCTTTCTTT.

This clonotype was counted ten times or more. This chain uses TRBV7-2 with TRBJ2-3, with a tentative D call TRBD1 (5 bases). Germline lookup yields CDR1 SGHTA and CDR2 FQGNSA. The V gene lost 1 base and the J gene lost 6 bases, with 11 bases spanning the gap. This CDR3 region has 14 residues. The CDR3 here is CASSLEGVLDTQYF. CDR3 DNA: TGTGCCAGCAGCTTAGAAGGGGTTCTGGATACGCAGTATTTT.

Comments on this clonotype: Being one base from a much bigger clone, this may be a read error. The chain joins TRBV9 to TRBJ2-2; 8 nucleotides align to TRBD1. Germline assignment: CDR1 SGDLS and CDR2 YYNGEE. The CDR3 is 16 amino acids. Trimming removed 3 bases from V and 4 bases from J; junction bases left unmatched: 8. CDR3 amino acids: CASSDRTGTSTGELFF. CDR3 coding DNA: TGTGCCAGCAGCGACCGGACAGGGACCTCCACCGGGGAGCTGTTTTTT.

This clonotype was found many times. The chain joins TRBV29-1 to TRBJ2-3, with D hard to call. The V gene lost 8 bases and the J gene lost 2 bases, with 17 bases spanning the gap. The CDR3 loop spans 14 amino acids. Germline CDR1 reads SQVTM; CDR2 reads ANQGSEA. The CDR3 loop reads CSFAQGWDTDTQYF. The CDR3 nucleotides are TGCAGCTTCGCCCAAGGTTGGGACACAGATACGCAGTATTTT.

This clonotype was observed many times. This sequence joins TRBV6-1 and TRBJ2-7; tentatively, D is TRBD1 (6 bases). Trimming removed 6 bases from V and 3 bases from J, with 9 bases in between. The CDR3 has 12 residues. Germline lookup yields CDR1 MNHNS and CDR2 SASEGT. In DNA form, the CDR3 reads TGTGCCAGCAGAGAGGGGGTCTACGAGCAGTACTTC. Amino acid sequence: CASREGVYEQYF.

The sample holds many counts of this clonotype. The chain links TRBV11-2 to TRBJ2-4, with D unclear. V was clipped by 7 bases and J by 1 base, with 8 bases between them. The length of the CDR3 is 13 residues. The germline V gene encodes CDR1 SGHAT and CDR2 FQNNGV. The CDR3 DNA sequence: TGTGCCAGCACCCCGGAGGCCAAAAACATTCAGTACTTC. As protein: CASTPEAKNIQYF.

This clonotype was recorded at least ten times. The gene calls are TRBV10-3 and TRBJ2-7; 9 positions match TRBD1. Germline V gene sequence: CDR1 ENHRY, CDR2 SYGVKD. After removal of 7 bases from V and 2 bases from J, the junction contained 6 bases not matched to a gene. The CDR3 has 14 amino acids. The CDR3, as DNA: TGTGCCATCAACATGGGACAGGGAGCCTACGAGCAGTACTTC. Translated: CAINMGQGAYEQYF.

This clonotype was recorded many times. V is TRBV28 and J is TRBJ2-1; D is perhaps TRBD2 (6 bases). V lost 11 bases and J 5 bases, leaving 16 bases between the germline ends. In germline, CDR1 is MDHEN, CDR2 SYDVKM. There are 13 residues in the CDR3. CDR3 coding DNA: TGTGCCTCCGAGGGAGGTTACAACAATGAGCAGTTCTTC. Translated, it gives CASEGGYNNEQFF.

This clonotype was seen at least ten times. This sequence joins TRBV20-1 and TRBJ1-3, with D tentatively TRBD1 (5 bases). Per germline, CDR1 DFQATT and CDR2 SNEGSKA (reference sequence). The CDR3 totals 14 residues. Trimming took off 3 bases at V and 0 bases at J, with 9 bases between the two ends. CDR3 nucleotides: TGCAGTGCTAGGATGGGGACCTCTGGAAACACCATATATTTT. This encodes CSARMGTSGNTIYF.

In this sample, this clonotype turned up many times. The chain carries TRBV20-1 and TRBJ2-3; no firm D call. This CDR3 has 15 amino acids. V dropped 1 base and J dropped 2 bases, with 13 bases sitting between them. Germline V gene data show CDR1 as DFQATT and CDR2 as SNEGSKA (reference sequence). The CDR3 DNA reads as TGCAGTGCTAGAGCCCTCAAGCGTACCACAGATACGCAGTATTTT. It specifies CSARALKRTTDTQYF.

The chain employs TRBV6-6 and TRBJ1-4; D unclear. V was pared by 4 bases and J by 8 bases, with 5 bases between. The CDR3 length is 11 residues. CDR1 MNHNY and CDR2 SVGAGI come from the germline V gene (reference sequence). The CDR3 here is CASSLREKLFF. The CDR3 DNA reads as TGTGCCAGCAGTTTAAGAGAAAAACTGTTTTTT.

Many counts were recorded for this clonotype. The V call is TRBV3-1, the J call TRBJ1-1, with D hard to call. The CDR3 loop spans 13 amino acids. Per the germline V gene, CDR1 is LGHDT and CDR2 is YNNKEL (reference sequence). V was clipped by 1 base and J by 5 bases, with 8 bases between them. The CDR3 sequence is CASSQATRTEAFF. The CDR3, as DNA: TGTGCCAGCAGCCAAGCTACCAGGACTGAAGCTTTCTTT.

This clonotype has ten or more counts. The genes are TRBV5-1 and TRBJ2-4; 7 bases are a match to TRBD1. The CDR3 has 15 amino acids. With V trimmed by 0 bases and J by 7 bases, 7 bases remained unmatched. The germline V gene has CDR1 SGHRS and CDR2 YFSETQ. The CDR3 nucleotides are TGCGCCAGCAGCTTGGGACAGGGAAGAGGGAACATTCAGTACTTC. Amino acids: CASSLGQGRGNIQYF.

This clonotype was observed at least ten times. This chain connects TRBV5-1 to TRBJ2-5; 12 nucleotides line up with TRBD1. The length of the CDR3 is 15 residues. Losses at the gene ends were 5 bases for V and 5 bases for J; bases not matched to a gene: 7. Germline CDR1 and CDR2: SGHRS and YFSETQ. CDR3: CASSSTGTGGETQYF. The CDR3 DNA is TGCGCCAGCAGTTCTACCGGGACAGGGGGCGAGACCCAGTACTTC.

CDR3 protein: CATSDPPGQPGHTETQYF. In DNA, the CDR3 is TGTGCCACCAGTGACCCGCCTGGACAACCTGGTCATACGGAGACCCAGTACTTC. The gene calls are TRBV24-1 and TRBJ2-5; D perhaps matches TRBD1 (5 bases). Germline CDR1 KGHDR, CDR2 SFDVKD. The CDR3 sequence is 18 residues long. V lost 4 bases and J lost 5, with 25 bases in between.

This clonotype was detected only once. The chain combines TRBV5-1 with TRBJ1-5; D is ambiguous. CDR1 is SGHRS and CDR2 is YFSETQ in the germline V gene. The CDR3 loop spans 14 amino acids. Trimming took 0 bases from V and 4 from J, leaving 8 bases between them. CDR3 loop: CASSLAPGNQPQHF. The CDR3 DNA follows: TGCGCCAGCAGCTTGGCACCGGGGAATCAGCCCCAGCATTTT. Full variable domain (missing parts from reference TRBV5-1 and TRBJ1-5): KAGVTQTPRYLIKTRGQQVTLSCSPISGHRSVSWYQQTPGQGLQFLFEYFSETQRNKGNFPGRFSGRQFSNSRSEMNVSTLELGDSALYLCASSLAPGNQPQHFGDGTRLSIL.

This clonotype was detected ten times or more. The genes are TRBV20-1 and TRBJ2-2; D possibly corresponds to TRBD1 (6 bases). Germline V gene lookup returns CDR1 DFQATT and CDR2 SNEGSKA (reference sequence). The CDR3 has 19 amino acids. Trimming took off 2 bases at V and 0 bases at J, with 22 bases between the two ends. The CDR3 protein is CSARSVLGLQGSNTGELFF. The CDR3 region has the DNA TGCAGTGCTAGAAGTGTTCTGGGCCTACAGGGATCGAACACCGGGGAGCTGTTTTTT.

This clonotype was seen many times. This chain connects TRBV2 to TRBJ1-1; TRBD1 agrees at 7 bases. The CDR3 is 14 amino acids. V lost 6 bases to trimming and J lost 0 bases; unmatched junction nucleotides: 4. Per germline, CDR1 SNHLY and CDR2 FYNNEI. CDR3: CASSPDRVNTEAFF. The DNA of the CDR3 is TGTGCCAGCAGCCCAGACAGGGTGAACACTGAAGCTTTCTTT.

The table lists this clonotype with many counts. The chain has TRBV7-2 and TRBJ1-1, with D uncertain. V was cut by 6 bases and J by 0 bases, with 8 bases left in between. The CDR3 loop spans 13 amino acids. Per germline, CDR1 SGHTA and CDR2 FQGNSA. CDR3 bases: TGTGCCAGCAGACCCATCCTGAACACTGAAGCTTTCTTT. Encoded protein: CASRPILNTEAFF. The full variable domain, completed using reference TRBV7-2 and TRBJ1-1, is GAGVSQSPSNKVTEKGKDVELRCDPISGHTALYWYRQSLGQGLEFLIYFQGNSAPDKSGLPSDRFSAERTGGSVSTLTIQRTQQEDSAVYLCASRPILNTEAFFGQGTRLTVV.

This clonotype was seen repeatedly, ten times or more. The genes are TRBV12-3 or TRBV12-4 and TRBJ1-6; tentative D call: TRBD1 (5 bases). The CDR3 sequence is 14 residues long. V lost 6 bases, J lost 7 bases, and 13 bases lay in between. CDR3: CASRSDSNNSPLHF. The CDR3 DNA reads TGTGCCAGCAGGTCCGACAGTAACAATTCACCCCTCCACTTT.

This clonotype has just a few counts. The chain recombines TRBV9 with TRBJ2-3; D remains ambiguous. Deletions cut 1 base from V and 3 bases from J, with 12 bases between. Germline CDR1 SGDLS, CDR2 YYNGEE. The CDR3 runs to 15 residues. Written as DNA, the CDR3 is TGTGCCAGCAGCGTACGTTGCTACGGGACAGATACGCAGTATTTT. It encodes CASSVRCYGTDTQYF.